The 19 T cell receptor beta chains given below trace back to one sample, sequenced in a study of somatic mutations in cytotoxic T cells in rheumatoid arthritis. This table comes from immunoSEQ multiplex PCR, and its TCRdb copy is limited to in-frame clones, with some not included. Here the sample spans just over 30,000 clones, approximately 85% being singletons. Source material: CD8+ T cells sorted from blood. The receptors come from an adult with rheumatoid arthritis.

The chain joins TRBV6-5 to TRBJ2-7, with 10 bases that match TRBD1. V was clipped by 4 bases and J by 3 bases; unmatched bases: 9. Per the germline V gene, CDR1 is MNHEY and CDR2 is SVGAGI. The CDR3 is made up of 16 amino acids. CDR3 in DNA: TGTGCCAGCAGTTTAGACCGGGACAGGGGCAACTACGAGCAGTACTTC. Translating it yields CASSLDRDRGNYEQYF.

CDR3 sequence reads: CASSPIPDRGEGYTF. The CDR3 coding sequence is TGTGCCAGCTCACCAATCCCCGACAGGGGAGAGGGCTACACCTTC. The chain joins TRBV18 to TRBJ1-2; 8 bases agree with TRBD1. The ends lost 2 bases at V and 8 bases at J; junction bases unmatched: 10. Per the germline V gene, CDR1 is KGHSH and CDR2 is LQKENI. The CDR3 is 15 residues long.

The rearrangement joins TRBV27 to TRBJ1-1; possible D gene TRBD1, 6 bases. The CDR3 has 15 amino acids. Germline V CDR1 and CDR2: MNHEY, SMNVEV (reference sequence). Trimming left V 6 bases short and J 5 bases short, with 19 bases between. The CDR3 is CASSREGGDGTEAFF. CDR3 DNA: TGTGCCAGCAGCCGAGAGGGGGGGGATGGAACTGAAGCTTTCTTT.

The chain joins TRBV4-3 to TRBJ2-6; D not resolved. CDR3 length equals 16 residues. V was pared by 6 bases and J by 1 base, with 13 bases between. Germline V gene data show CDR1 as LGHNA and CDR2 as YSLEER. CDR3 nucleotides: TGCGCCAGCAGACACGAGCTGGGTTCTGGGGCCAACGTCCTGACTTTC. It codes for CASRHELGSGANVLTF.

About this clone itself: The junction does not match germline at one end; this may be a read error. This chain links TRBV5-6 with TRBJ1-5, with 7 bases matching TRBD1. Germline-derived CDR1 and CDR2 are SGHDT and YYEEEE. There are 14 residues in the CDR3. CDR3 region: CASSLLPGGSAPAF. CDR3 nucleotides: TGTGCCAGCAGCTTGTTGCCAGGGGGATCAGCCCCAGCATTT.

The chain carries TRBV15 and TRBJ1-3, with 9 bases matching TRBD1. CDR1 is LNHNV and CDR2 is YYDKDF in the germline V gene (reference sequence). The CDR3 is 18 amino acids. The junction had 17 bases not matched to a gene; V was cut back by 2 bases and J by 9 bases. The CDR3 DNA reads TGTGCCACCAGCAGACTCTCACCCGGGACAGGGACCGATGGCACCATATATTTT. Protein sequence: CATSRLSPGTGTDGTIYF.

The CDR3 sequence: CASSSTNWGGETQYF. CDR3 bases: TGTGCCAGCAGCTCGACGAACTGGGGTGGAGAGACCCAGTACTTC. The chain uses TRBV7-9 and TRBJ2-5; no clear D. Looked up from germline, CDR1 is SEHNR and CDR2 is FQNEAQ (reference sequence). This CDR3 has 15 amino acids. Trimming left V 4 bases short and J 4 bases short, with 16 bases between.

This clone has more than one count but fewer than ten. This chain links TRBV2 with TRBJ2-7; 11 bases agree with TRBD1. The germline V gene has CDR1 SNHLY and CDR2 FYNNEI. The trim removed 11 bases at V and 5 bases at J, leaving 8 bases unmatched. The CDR3 extends over 13 amino acids. This CDR3 reads CAGQGALVHEQYF. For the CDR3, the DNA is TGTGCCGGACAGGGGGCCCTTGTCCACGAGCAGTACTTC.

The genes are TRBV14 and TRBJ2-7, with no clear D. Germline values: CDR1 SGHDN, CDR2 FVKESK. The V gene lost 1 base and the J gene lost 0 bases, with 13 bases spanning the gap. The CDR3 contains 16 residues. Here the CDR3 DNA reads TGTGCCAGCAGCCAAGGGGTACTTCTCTTCTCCTACGAGCAGTACTTC. This sequence encodes CASSQGVLLFSYEQYF. The full variable domain, completed using reference TRBV14 and TRBJ2-7, is EAGVTQFPSHSVIEKGQTVTLRCDPISGHDNLYWYRRVMGKEIKFLLHFVKESKQDESGMPNNRFLAERTGGTYSTLKVQPAELEDSGVYFCASSQGVLLFSYEQYFGPGTRLTVT.

This clone was seen just once. The rearrangement uses TRBV7-3 and TRBJ2-1; D might be TRBD2 (6 bases). Looked up from germline, CDR1 is SGHTA and CDR2 is FQGTGA. V was trimmed by 4 bases and J by 8 bases, leaving 18 bases between them. CDR3 length: 15 amino acids. CDR3 protein: CASSSGPGAGDEQFF. The CDR3 DNA reads as TGTGCCAGCAGCTCCGGCCCGGGAGCGGGCGATGAGCAGTTCTTC.

Only one count was recorded for this clone. The chain is built from TRBV11-3 and TRBJ2-6, with D possibly matching TRBD1 (6 bases). Germline CDR1 is SGHNT and CDR2 is YENEEA. Trimming took off 5 bases at V and 4 bases at J, with 18 bases between the two ends. The CDR3 extends over 17 amino acids. The CDR3 loop reads CASSQRTAGAGANVLTF. For the CDR3, the DNA is TGTGCCAGCAGCCAGAGGACGGCAGGGGCCGGGGCCAACGTCCTGACTTTC.

This chain connects TRBV19 to TRBJ1-2; D remains ambiguous. The CDR3 runs to 12 residues. Trimming pared 3 bases from V and 4 bases from J, leaving 6 bases between. Germline V gene sequence: CDR1 LNHDA, CDR2 SQIVND (reference sequence). CDR3 sequence reads: CASSMTVYGYTF. The CDR3 DNA reads as TGTGCCAGTAGTATGACGGTCTATGGCTACACCTTC.

This rearrangement joins TRBV4-1 to TRBJ2-1; D unclear. The CDR3 extends over 13 amino acids. Trimming removed 4 bases from V and 10 bases from J, with 14 bases in between. Germline V gene lookup returns CDR1 MGHRA and CDR2 YSYEKL. CDR3 DNA sequence: TGCGCCAGCAGCCCGGAACAAAAACCCGAGCAGTTCTTC. Protein sequence: CASSPEQKPEQFF.

The V call is TRBV5-4, the J call TRBJ2-3, with 7 bases fitting TRBD1. The CDR3 totals 14 residues. Germline lookup yields CDR1 SGHNT and CDR2 YYREEE (reference sequence). The junction had 4 bases not matched to a gene; V was cut back by 3 bases and J by 3 bases. CDR3 nucleotide sequence: TGTGCCAGCAGCTCCAGGGGGATAACAGATACGCAGTATTTT. Its translation: CASSSRGITDTQYF.

The chain employs TRBV7-8 and TRBJ1-1, with 9 bases matching TRBD1. CDR1 is SGHVS, CDR2 FQNEAQ, per germline. J lost 1 base, V lost 6 bases, and 6 bases had no gene match. The CDR3 is 15 amino acids. CDR3 amino acids: CASRPDRGRNTEAFF. In DNA form, the CDR3 reads TGTGCCAGCAGACCGGACAGGGGAAGGAACACTGAAGCTTTCTTT.

The chain employs TRBV4-3 and TRBJ2-5; maybe TRBD2 (5 bases). The CDR3 sequence is 15 residues long. V lost 1 base and J lost 5, with 14 bases in between. The germline gives CDR1 LGHNA, CDR2 YSLEER. CDR3 in amino acids: CASSQAWGVRETQYF. The CDR3 DNA follows: TGCGCCAGCAGCCAAGCCTGGGGAGTTCGGGAGACCCAGTACTTC.

The chain joins TRBV28 to TRBJ2-7, with D possibly being TRBD2 (6 bases). From germline, CDR1 is MDHEN and CDR2 SYDVKM. Trimming took off 1 base at V and 3 bases at J, with 13 bases between the two ends. This CDR3 is built from 15 residues. The CDR3 bases are TGTGCCAGCAGTTTATATCCGCGGGGATTCTACGAGCAGTACTTC. Translating gives CASSLYPRGFYEQYF.

The chain recombines TRBV27 with TRBJ2-7, with TRBD2 as a possible D gene (5 bases). The V gene's germline CDR1 is MNHEY and CDR2 SMNVEV (reference sequence). The germline V and J ends were trimmed by 7 bases and 7 bases, with 20 bases remaining between them. The CDR3 has 14 amino acids. This chain's CDR3 is CASKSAEPSREQYF. As DNA, the CDR3 is TGTGCCAGCAAATCAGCGGAGCCCTCTAGGGAGCAGTACTTC.

V is TRBV5-4 and J is TRBJ2-1, with 7 positions matching TRBD1. The CDR3 has 15 amino acids. The trim removed 4 bases at V and 2 bases at J, leaving 6 bases unmatched. Germline V gene sequence: CDR1 SGHNT, CDR2 YYREEE (reference sequence). CDR3 in amino acids: CASSPPGTAYNEQFF. Written as DNA, the CDR3 is TGTGCCAGCAGCCCCCCCGGGACAGCCTACAATGAGCAGTTCTTC.